A single sample gave rise to the 13 T cell receptor beta chains below, sequenced in a study of T cell clonality in common variable immunodeficiency. TCRdb's copy holds only in-frame clones and misses some; the assay was immunoSEQ multiplex PCR. Sampling found more than 65,000 clones, none seen once. Sequencing was performed on peripheral blood mononuclear cells. These receptors originate from a person between 18 and 69 years old in good health.

This clone was counted at least ten times. Read sequence stops 3 residues before the CDR3 end, and the germline J gene provides the missing end. V gene TRBV5-1 combines with J gene TRBJ2-1; TRBD2 aligns across 10 bases. The CDR3 sequence is 15 residues long. The germline CDR1 and CDR2 sequences are SGHRS and YFSETQ. The V gene end was trimmed by 3 bases and the J gene end by 5 bases; junction bases not matched to a gene: 5. This CDR3 reads CASSWLAGANNEQFF. The covered CDR3 bases are TGCGCCAGCAGCTGGCTAGCGGGAGCGAACAATGAG.

This clone appeared a few times. The read gets to within 3 residues of the CDR3 end, and the germline J gene fills in the rest. This chain uses TRBV2 with TRBJ2-2, with no clear D. This CDR3 has 15 amino acids. Germline values: CDR1 SNHLY, CDR2 FYNNEI. CDR3 protein: CASSDKSSYNSPLFF. The DNA read from the CDR3 is TGTGCCAGCAGTGATAAGAGCTCCTATAATTCACCG.

This clone was recorded many times. The read is 3 residues too short to cover the CDR3 end, so that end is filled in from the germline J gene. The V gene is TRBV28, the J gene TRBJ2-1; 7 positions match TRBD2. CDR3 length: 16 amino acids. Per germline, CDR1 MDHEN and CDR2 SYDVKM. The junction had 16 bases not matched to a gene; V was cut back by 9 bases and J by 5 bases. The chain's CDR3 is CASQRASGSRHNEQFF. The CDR3 bases that were read are TGTGCCAGTCAGCGGGCTAGCGGAAGCCGTCACAATGAG. The full variable domain, rest sourced from reference TRBV28 and TRBJ2-1, is DVKVTQSSRYLVKRTGEKVFLECVQDMDHENMFWYRQDPGLGLRLIYFSYDVKMKEKGDIPEGYSVSREKKERFSLILESASTNQTSMYLCASQRASGSRHNEQFFGPGTRLTVL.

As for this clone: Read coverage stops 3 residues before the CDR3 terminus; the germline J gene supplies the remainder. The chain combines TRBV19 with TRBJ1-5; TRBD1 matches at 8 bases. Germline V CDR1 and CDR2: LNHDA, SQIVND (reference sequence). V lost 10 bases, J lost 9 bases, and 14 bases stayed unmatched. This CDR3 has 14 amino acids. CDR3 bases read: TGTGCCAATATCGAGACAGGGGACCAGGGGCCC. Translation: CANIETGDQGP. The CDR3 in full is CANIETGDQGPQHF. Based on the CDR3 plus reference TRBV19 and TRBJ1-5, the full variable domain is DGGITQSPKYLFRKEGQNVTLSCEQNLNHDAMYWYRQDPGQGLRLIYYSQIVNDFQKGDIAEGYSVSREKKESFPLTVTSAQKNPTAFYLCANIETGDQGPQHFGDGTRLSIL.

At least ten counts were recorded for this clone. Read coverage stops 3 residues before the CDR3 terminus; the germline J gene supplies the remainder. This chain links TRBV20-1 with TRBJ2-3; possibly TRBD2 for D (6 bases). V lost 3 bases and J 4 bases, leaving 11 bases between the germline ends. CDR1 and CDR2 (germline): DFQATT, SNEGSKA (reference sequence). This CDR3 has 13 amino acids. The sequenced CDR3 bases are TGCAGTGCTAGTCAACTAGCCTCAGATACG. This gives the protein CSASQLASDT. The complete CDR3 protein is CSASQLASDTQYF.

Ten or more counts support this clone. The CDR3 goes on 3 residues after the read ends, and that part is filled in from the germline J gene. The chain recombines TRBV20-1 with TRBJ2-7, with 12 bases identical to TRBD2. J was trimmed by 1 base and V by 6 bases; bases with no gene match: 7. This CDR3 spans 15 amino acids. CDR1 is DFQATT, CDR2 SNEGSKA, per germline (reference sequence). The covered CDR3 bases are TGCAGTGCCGAGGGGGGACTAGCGGGTTCCTACGAG. Its protein product is CSAEGGLAGSYE. The full CDR3 reads CSAEGGLAGSYEQYF.

In this sample, this clone turned up a few times. The sequenced CDR3 bases are TGTGCCAGCTCGCCCGGGACTGCTGGAAACACC. As protein: CASSPGTAGNT. The entire CDR3 reads CASSPGTAGNTIYF. The chain is built from TRBV6-2 or TRBV6-3 and TRBJ1-3; TRBD1 is a possible D gene (5 bases). The observed sequence ends 3 residues before the CDR3 terminus, with the missing tail filled in from the germline J gene. V was cut by 8 bases and J by 2 bases, with 13 bases left in between. The CDR3 runs to 14 residues. The germline gives CDR1 MNHEY, CDR2 SVGEGT.

This clone was seen more than once but under ten times. Read coverage stops 3 residues before the CDR3 terminus; the germline J gene supplies the remainder. The V gene is TRBV30, the J gene TRBJ1-3; D is perhaps TRBD1 (6 bases). V was clipped by 0 bases and J by 4 bases, with 10 bases between them. The CDR3 extends over 14 amino acids. CDR1 is GTSNPN, CDR2 SVGIG, per germline (reference sequence). The covered CDR3 bases are TGTGCCTGGAGTGTCGGTCAGGGGGGAAACACC. This encodes CAWSVGQGGNT. From start to end, the CDR3 is CAWSVGQGGNTIYF.

The sample holds many counts of this clone. The sequence runs out 3 residues before the end of the CDR3; the remainder is reconstructed from the germline J gene. This rearrangement joins TRBV7-8 to TRBJ1-3; D possibly corresponds to TRBD1 (5 bases). Deletions cut 5 bases from V and 4 bases from J, with 12 bases between. CDR1 and CDR2 from the germline V gene are SGHVS and FQNEAQ. The CDR3 extends over 14 amino acids. The sequenced CDR3 bases are TGTGCCAGCAGCCCTCGCCAGGGCGGAAACACC. It codes for CASSPRQGGNT. In full, the CDR3 reads CASSPRQGGNTIYF.

The sample holds many counts of this clone. From the germline J gene comes the end of the CDR3, since the read stops 3 residues before it. The chain couples TRBV20-1 to TRBJ2-7, with D possibly matching TRBD2 (5 bases). V was shortened by 5 bases and J by 2 bases, with 16 bases between the two germline ends. CDR3 length: 14 amino acids. In germline, CDR1 is DFQATT, CDR2 SNEGSKA (reference sequence). CDR3 region: CSARQRGPPYEQYF. The covered CDR3 bases are TGCAGTGCTCGGCAACGGGGTCCCCCCTACGAG.

This clone has at least ten counts. With the read ending 3 residues before the CDR3 end, the germline J gene is used to fill in that end. V is TRBV7-2 and J is TRBJ2-7; D is ambiguous. From germline, CDR1 is SGHTA and CDR2 FQGNSA. V lost 5 bases and J lost 6, with 17 bases in between. The CDR3 is 14 amino acids. CDR3 DNA (partial): TGTGCCAGCAGCACGCCCAGTGGCTTTCTCGAG. Amino acid sequence: CASSTPSGFLE. The entire CDR3 protein reads CASSTPSGFLEQYF.

In its sample, this clone was seen many times. CDR3 amino acids: CASTGGWVGYTF. CDR3 DNA (partial): TGTGCCAGCACGGGGGGTTGGGTTGGA. The chain uses TRBV2 and TRBJ1-2, with D possibly TRBD1 on 5 matching bases. The read halts 3 residues ahead of the CDR3 end, with the missing end drawn from the germline J gene. Looked up from germline, CDR1 is SNHLY and CDR2 is FYNNEI. The CDR3 is 12 amino acids.

This clone was counted ten times or more. The CDR3 is cut off 3 residues early in the read; its end comes from the germline J gene. The chain recombines TRBV6-2 or TRBV6-3 with TRBJ2-1; 12 bases agree with TRBD2. J gave up 6 bases and V 5 bases, and 8 bases lay outside the gene matches. Germline V gives CDR1 MNHEY, CDR2 SVGEGT. This CDR3 is built from 16 residues. CDR3 sequence: CASSTKTSGSGNEQFF. Incomplete CDR3 DNA: TGTGCCAGCAGTACCAAGACTAGCGGGAGTGGCAATGAG.